The source of this T cell receptor beta chain is a study of CD8+ T cells in alopecia areata. Reverse transcribed after extraction, RNA yielded cDNA as the sequencing template. Sequencing used immunoSEQ multiplex PCR; TCRdb keeps in-frame clones, though not all of them. The sample consists of about 97,000 clones, about 40% of them appearing once. Sequencing was performed on CD4+ T cells sorted from blood. This sequence was found in a human donor with alopecia areata.

The CDR3 DNA follows: TGTGCCAGCAGCTTAGCGGCAGGATCCTACAATGAGCAGTTCTTC. It translates to CASSLAAGSYNEQFF. The chain links TRBV7-2 to TRBJ2-1; no reliable D call. V lost 0 bases to trimming and J lost 1 base, with 7 bases between them. From germline, CDR1 is SGHTA and CDR2 FQGNSA. There are 15 residues in the CDR3.